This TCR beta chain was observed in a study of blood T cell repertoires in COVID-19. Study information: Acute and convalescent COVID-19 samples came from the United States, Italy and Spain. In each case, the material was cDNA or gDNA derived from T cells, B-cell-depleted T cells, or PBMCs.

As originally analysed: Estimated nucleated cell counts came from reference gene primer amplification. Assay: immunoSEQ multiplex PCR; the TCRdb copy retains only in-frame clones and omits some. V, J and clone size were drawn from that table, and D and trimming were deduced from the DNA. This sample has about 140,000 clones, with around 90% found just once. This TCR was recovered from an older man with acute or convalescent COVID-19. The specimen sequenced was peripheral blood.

The CDR3 here is CASNQDRGRFEDTQYF. Here the CDR3 DNA reads TGTGCCAGCAACCAAGACAGGGGGCGATTCGAAGATACGCAGTATTTT. The chain employs TRBV2 and TRBJ2-3; 10 bases map to TRBD1. The CDR3 has 16 amino acids. Trimming at V came to 7 bases and at J to 5 bases, leaving 12 bases not matched to a gene. Germline assignment: CDR1 SNHLY and CDR2 FYNNEI.